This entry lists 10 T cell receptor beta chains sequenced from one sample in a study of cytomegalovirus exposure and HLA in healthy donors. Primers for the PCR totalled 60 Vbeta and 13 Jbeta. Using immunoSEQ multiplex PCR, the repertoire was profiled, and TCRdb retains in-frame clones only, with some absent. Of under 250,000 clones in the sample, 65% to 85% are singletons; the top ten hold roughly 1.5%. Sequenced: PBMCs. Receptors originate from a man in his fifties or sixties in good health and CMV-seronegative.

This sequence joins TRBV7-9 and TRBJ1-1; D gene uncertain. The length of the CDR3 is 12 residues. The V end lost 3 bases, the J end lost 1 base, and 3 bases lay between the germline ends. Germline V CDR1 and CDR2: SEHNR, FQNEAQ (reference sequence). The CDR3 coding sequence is TGTGCCAGCAGCTTCGGGAACACTGAAGCTTTCTTT. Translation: CASSFGNTEAFF.

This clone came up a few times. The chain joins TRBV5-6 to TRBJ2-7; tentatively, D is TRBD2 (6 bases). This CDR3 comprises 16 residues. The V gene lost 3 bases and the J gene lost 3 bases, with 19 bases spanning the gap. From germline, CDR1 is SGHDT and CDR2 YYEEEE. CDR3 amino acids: CASSWGDGTLGYEQYF. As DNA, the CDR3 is TGTGCCAGCAGCTGGGGGGACGGGACTTTAGGCTACGAGCAGTACTTC.

The CDR3 nucleotides are TGTGCCAGCAGCCAAGAAATGGGGGCGGGGGGCACTGAAGCTTTCTTT. Protein product: CASSQEMGAGGTEAFF. J is TRBJ1-1 and V is TRBV4-2; possibly TRBD1 for D (6 bases). The CDR3 length is 16 residues. In germline, CDR1 is LGHNA, CDR2 YNFKEQ. V was trimmed by 0 bases and J by 4 bases, leaving 15 bases between them.

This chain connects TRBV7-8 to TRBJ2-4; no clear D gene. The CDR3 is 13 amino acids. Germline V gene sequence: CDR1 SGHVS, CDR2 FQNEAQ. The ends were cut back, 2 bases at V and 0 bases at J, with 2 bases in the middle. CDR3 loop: CASSLLAKNIQYF. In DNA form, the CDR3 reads TGTGCCAGCAGCTTACTAGCCAAAAACATTCAGTACTTC.

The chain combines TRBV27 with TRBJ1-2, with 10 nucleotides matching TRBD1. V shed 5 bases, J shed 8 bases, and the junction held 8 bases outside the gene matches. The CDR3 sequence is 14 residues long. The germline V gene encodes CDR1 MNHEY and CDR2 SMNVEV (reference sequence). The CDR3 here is CASSPSGQGNGYTF. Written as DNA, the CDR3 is TGTGCCAGCAGTCCCTCGGGACAGGGGAACGGCTACACCTTC.

The CDR3 DNA is TGTGCCAGCAACCGACCGGAGAAAGGAAACACCATATATTTT. It specifies CASNRPEKGNTIYF. This chain connects TRBV6-1 to TRBJ1-3; D call uncertain. There are 14 residues in the CDR3. V lost 7 bases to trimming and J lost 4 bases, with 14 bases between them. The germline V gene encodes CDR1 MNHNS and CDR2 SASEGT.

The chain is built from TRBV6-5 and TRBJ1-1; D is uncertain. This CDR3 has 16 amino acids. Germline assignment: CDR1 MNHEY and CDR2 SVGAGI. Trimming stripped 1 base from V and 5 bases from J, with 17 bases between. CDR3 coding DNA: TGTGCCAGCAGTTACTTTACACGGGGTCATTGGACTGAAGCTTTCTTT. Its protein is CASSYFTRGHWTEAFF.

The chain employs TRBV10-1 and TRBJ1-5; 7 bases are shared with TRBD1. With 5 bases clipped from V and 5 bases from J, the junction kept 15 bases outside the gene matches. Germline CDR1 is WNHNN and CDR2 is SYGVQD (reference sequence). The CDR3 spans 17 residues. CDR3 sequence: CASSPKEGTGVDQPQHF. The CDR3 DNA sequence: TGCGCCAGCAGTCCTAAGGAGGGAACAGGGGTTGATCAGCCCCAGCATTTT.

The CDR3: CATSRRGTSGRAYEQYF. Here the CDR3 DNA reads TGTGCCACCAGCAGACGAGGGACTAGCGGGAGGGCCTACGAGCAGTACTTC. The rearrangement joins TRBV15 to TRBJ2-7; TRBD2 matches 16 bases. The CDR3 runs to 17 residues. Looked up from germline, CDR1 is LNHNV and CDR2 is YYDKDF (reference sequence). The V and J ends lost 2 bases and 2 bases, in that order; junction bases with no gene match: 3.

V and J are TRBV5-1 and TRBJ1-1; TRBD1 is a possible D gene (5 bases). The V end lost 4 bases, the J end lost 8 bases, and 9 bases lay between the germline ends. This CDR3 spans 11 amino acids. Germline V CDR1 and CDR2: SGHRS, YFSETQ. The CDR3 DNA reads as TGCGCCAGCAGCGACAGACAGGAAGCTTTCTTT. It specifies CASSDRQEAFF.